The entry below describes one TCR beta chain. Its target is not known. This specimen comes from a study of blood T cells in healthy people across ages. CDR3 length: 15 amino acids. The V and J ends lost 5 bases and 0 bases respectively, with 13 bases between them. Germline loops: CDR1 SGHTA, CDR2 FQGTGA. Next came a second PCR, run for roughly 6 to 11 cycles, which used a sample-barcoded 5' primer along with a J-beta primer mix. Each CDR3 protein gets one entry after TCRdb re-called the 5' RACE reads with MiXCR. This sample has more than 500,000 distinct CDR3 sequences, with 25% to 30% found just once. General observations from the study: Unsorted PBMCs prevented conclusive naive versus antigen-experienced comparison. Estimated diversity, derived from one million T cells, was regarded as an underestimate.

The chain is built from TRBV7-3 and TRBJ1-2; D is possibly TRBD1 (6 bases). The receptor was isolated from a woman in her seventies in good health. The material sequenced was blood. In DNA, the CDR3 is TGTGCCAGCAGCCCAGGGACAACCGCTAACTATGGCTACACCTTC. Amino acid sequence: CASSPGTTANYGYTF.